Shown below are 21 T cell receptor beta chains from a single sample sequenced in a study of prognosis after radiotherapy for stage I lung cancer. Researchers used two-round multiplex PCR to amplify TCR beta CDR3 starting from genomic DNA. First-round PCR amplification was performed with primers specific to each TRBV and TRBJ gene. TCRdb processed the multiplex PCR reads anew with MiXCR; each CDR3 protein has one entry. The sample lists roughly 38,000 distinct CDR3 sequences; roughly 24% were seen once. This material consisted of PBMCs, taken before or after stereotactic body radiation therapy (not recorded which). All receptors come from a donor of 50 years or more with non-small cell lung cancer.

At least ten counts were recorded for this clonotype. This sequence joins TRBV6-2 or TRBV6-3 and TRBJ1-1; possible D gene TRBD1, 6 bases. Germline V lookup: CDR1 MNHEY, CDR2 SVGEGT. The CDR3 runs to 14 residues. V shed 6 bases and J shed 10 bases, with 21 bases lying between them. CDR3 nucleotides: TGTGCCAGCAGAGCGGAACAGGGCGTGGTTGGAGCTTTCTTT. Its protein is CASRAEQGVVGAFF.

The gene calls are TRBV7-9 and TRBJ2-2; D unclear. CDR3 length equals 14 residues. V lost 2 bases to trimming and J lost 1 base, with 5 bases between them. Germline V gives CDR1 SEHNR, CDR2 FQNEAQ (reference sequence). This chain's CDR3 is CASSLSENTGELFF. DNA for the CDR3: TGTGCCAGCAGCTTATCAGAGAACACCGGGGAGCTGTTTTTT.

Notes on this clonotype: It differs at one base from a far larger clone, so likely a read error. The V and J genes are TRBV6-2 or TRBV6-3 and TRBJ1-1, with D hard to call. The CDR3 spans 11 residues. Germline V gives CDR1 MNHEY, CDR2 SVGEGT. Trimming removed 7 bases at V and 5 bases at J, with 8 bases between. The CDR3 nucleotides read TGTGCCAGCAAGAGGAGTACTGAAGCTTTCTTT. Protein product: CASKRSTEAFF.

On this clonotype: A read error is possible here, since a much larger clone lies one base away. CDR3 DNA: TGTGCCAACAGCTTTCGCGGGGGGGCCCGGAATGAGCAGTTCTTC. Translating it yields CANSFRGGARNEQFF. The V and J genes are TRBV7-2 and TRBJ2-1; 9 bases are shared with TRBD2. Per the germline V gene, CDR1 is SGHTA and CDR2 is FQGNSA. CDR3 size: 15 residues.

In this sample, this clonotype turned up many times. The V gene is TRBV18, the J gene TRBJ2-5; D is perhaps TRBD1 (6 bases). Trimming left V 2 bases short and J 2 bases short, with 21 bases between. Germline CDR1 reads KGHSH; CDR2 reads LQKENI. The CDR3 is 18 residues long. CDR3 DNA sequence: TGTGCCAGCTCACCAGGATCGGGGACAACGCTGAGACAAGAGACCCAGTACTTC. Translated, it gives CASSPGSGTTLRQETQYF.

This clonotype was picked up many times. V is TRBV9 and J is TRBJ2-3, with unresolved D. CDR1 and CDR2 (germline): SGDLS, YYNGEE. The V end lost 4 bases, the J end lost 4 bases, and 16 bases lay between the germline ends. The CDR3 is 15 amino acids. The CDR3 sequence is CASSPRIVGADTQYF. In nucleotides, the CDR3 is TGTGCCAGCAGCCCGAGAATCGTTGGAGCAGATACGCAGTATTTT.

This clonotype was seen many times. The CDR3 sequence is CASSLSQGAANYGYTF. CDR3 DNA sequence: TGCGCCAGCAGCTTGTCTCAGGGGGCAGCTAACTATGGCTACACCTTC. The chain combines TRBV5-1 with TRBJ1-2; 8 nucleotides align to TRBD1. The CDR3 runs 16 residues. CDR1 is SGHRS, CDR2 YFSETQ, per germline. V trimming: 1 base; J trimming: 0 bases; junction bases outside the gene matches: 5.

This clonotype was seen at least ten times. The rearrangement links TRBV28 to TRBJ1-2, with TRBD1 as a possible D gene (6 bases). This CDR3 is built from 17 residues. Trimming removed 6 bases from V and 2 bases from J, with 22 bases in between. CDR1 and CDR2 from the germline V gene are MDHEN and SYDVKM. The CDR3 region is CASRDTGGGWENYGYTF. CDR3 in DNA: TGTGCCAGCAGAGATACCGGGGGGGGCTGGGAAAACTATGGCTACACCTTC.

This clonotype was seen only a few times. V gene TRBV9 combines with J gene TRBJ1-1; no clear D gene. The CDR3 loop spans 13 amino acids. Germline-derived CDR1 and CDR2 are SGDLS and YYNGEE. With 3 bases removed from V and 3 bases from J, the gap between germline ends came to 9 bases. DNA for the CDR3: TGTGCCAGCAGCGGGGCGGGCGACACTGAAGCTTTCTTT. Translating it yields CASSGAGDTEAFF. Looking up the rest from reference TRBV9 and TRBJ1-1 gives the full variable domain: DSGVTQTPKHLITATGQRVTLRCSPRSGDLSVYWYQQSLDQGLQFLIQYYNGEERAKGNILERFSAQQFPDLHSELNLSSLELGDSALYFCASSGAGDTEAFFGQGTRLTVV.

Points on this clonotype: A junction boundary mismatches the germline segment, possibly from a read error. The chain links TRBV20-1 to TRBJ1-5, with unresolved D. The germline V gene has CDR1 DFQATT and CDR2 SNEGSKA (reference sequence). This CDR3 is built from 15 residues. CDR3 in DNA: TGCAGTGCTGGGAGACACGGCACTAGCAGTCAGCCCCAGCATTTT. It translates to CSAGRHGTSSQPQHF.

On this clonotype itself: With a much larger clone just one base away, this may be a read error. The rearrangement uses TRBV4-1 and TRBJ2-1; TRBD2 might be the D (7 bases). The CDR3 has 16 residues. V was cut by 5 bases and J by 7 bases, with 21 bases left in between. Germline CDR1 reads MGHRA; CDR2 reads YSYEKL. The chain's CDR3 is CASSGRTRGGVNEQFF. In nucleotides, the CDR3 is TGCGCCAGCAGCGGACGGACTAGAGGGGGTGTAAATGAGCAGTTCTTC.

A few counts support this clonotype. The rearrangement joins TRBV14 to TRBJ1-5; D gene ambiguous. CDR3 length equals 14 residues. Germline V gene data show CDR1 as SGHDN and CDR2 as FVKESK. Trimming shortened V by 5 bases and J by 9 bases, and 17 bases separated the two germline ends. The CDR3 protein is CASSSGQVGRPQHF. As DNA, the CDR3 is TGTGCCAGCAGCTCTGGGCAGGTTGGCCGGCCCCAGCATTTT.

This clonotype was observed many times. The chain employs TRBV28 and TRBJ2-3; D call uncertain. The germline V gene encodes CDR1 MDHEN and CDR2 SYDVKM. V was shortened by 1 base and J by 1 base, with 9 bases between the two germline ends. CDR3 size: 15 residues. The CDR3 DNA is TGTGCCAGCAGTTTATTTTTGCAGGGCACAGATACGCAGTATTTT. It yields the protein CASSLFLQGTDTQYF.

This chain links TRBV11-1 with TRBJ1-2; perhaps TRBD1 as D (5 bases). CDR1 is SGHAT and CDR2 is FQDESV in the germline V gene (reference sequence). Trimming shortened V by 7 bases and J by 3 bases, and 21 bases separated the two germline ends. This CDR3 is 16 amino acids long. The CDR3 sequence: CASTPRGRGPDYGYTF. In DNA form, the CDR3 reads TGTGCCAGCACCCCACGGGGTCGGGGCCCGGACTATGGCTACACCTTC.

This clonotype was found many times. This chain links TRBV7-8 with TRBJ2-3; possible D gene TRBD2, 5 bases. CDR1 is SGHVS and CDR2 is FQNEAQ in the germline V gene. CDR3 length equals 14 residues. Deletions cut 4 bases from V and 2 bases from J, with 10 bases between. CDR3 residues: CASSSAGITDTQYF. The CDR3 DNA sequence: TGTGCCAGCAGCTCCGCGGGTATCACAGATACGCAGTATTTT.

There are many counts of this clonotype. V and J are TRBV4-2 and TRBJ2-7, with D possibly being TRBD1 or TRBD2 (5 bases each). CDR3 length equals 14 residues. Trimming pared 1 base from V and 4 bases from J, leaving 11 bases between. CDR1 is LGHNA, CDR2 YNFKEQ, per germline. The CDR3 here is CASSQAAGTYEQYF. The CDR3 coding sequence is TGTGCCAGCAGCCAAGCGGCCGGGACGTACGAGCAGTACTTC.

Comment on this clonotype: Just one base apart from a much larger clone, this may be a read error. The rearrangement uses TRBV25-1 and TRBJ2-5; 8 bases agree with TRBD1. V lost 2 bases to trimming and J lost 9 bases; unmatched junction nucleotides: 14. Germline V gene lookup returns CDR1 MGHDK and CDR2 SYGVNS. The CDR3 runs 16 residues. CDR3 sequence reads: CASSETAGRGPEAQYF. The DNA of the CDR3 is TGTGCCAGCAGTGAAACCGCGGGCAGGGGGCCGGAGGCCCAGTACTTC. Together with reference TRBV25-1 and TRBJ2-5, the CDR3 gives the full variable domain: EADIYQTPRYLVIGTGKKITLECSQTMGHDKMYWYQQDPGMELHLIHYSYGVNSTEKGDLSSESTVSRIRTEHFPLTLESARPSHTSQYLCASSETAGRGPEAQYFGPGTRLLVL.

Many counts were recorded for this clonotype. The chain combines TRBV2 with TRBJ1-2; 8 bases fit TRBD1. CDR3 length: 16 amino acids. J gave up 4 bases and V 5 bases, and 12 bases lay outside the gene matches. The germline gives CDR1 SNHLY, CDR2 FYNNEI. The CDR3 region is CASSQNPGQVGYGYTF. The CDR3 nucleotides read TGTGCCAGCAGTCAAAATCCGGGACAGGTTGGCTATGGCTACACCTTC.

This clonotype was counted at least ten times. The chain recombines TRBV19 with TRBJ1-6; D is perhaps TRBD1 (6 bases). CDR3 length: 13 amino acids. Germline CDR1 and CDR2: LNHDA and SQIVND (reference sequence). The V end lost 5 bases, the J end lost 10 bases, and 12 bases lay between the germline ends. CDR3 sequence reads: CASSAFGGSPLHF. Here the CDR3 DNA reads TGTGCCAGTAGTGCCTTTGGGGGCTCACCCCTCCACTTT.

This clonotype was counted many times. This chain uses TRBV20-1 with TRBJ2-2; the D is unclear. Trimming stripped 3 bases from V and 7 bases from J, with 9 bases between. CDR3 length: 12 amino acids. The germline V gene has CDR1 DFQATT and CDR2 SNEGSKA (reference sequence). Written as DNA, the CDR3 is TGCAGTGCTAGTCACCGCCACGGGGAGCTGTTTTTT. Its translation: CSASHRHGELFF.

At least ten counts were recorded for this clonotype. This chain connects TRBV5-4 to TRBJ2-3, with TRBD2 identical over 8 bases. The germline V gene has CDR1 SGHNT and CDR2 YYREEE (reference sequence). The V gene end was trimmed by 3 bases and the J gene end by 0 bases; junction bases not matched to a gene: 6. CDR3 length: 16 amino acids. CDR3 sequence reads: CASSSGGETSTDTQYF. The CDR3, as DNA: TGTGCCAGCAGCTCGGGGGGGGAGACGAGCACAGATACGCAGTATTTT.